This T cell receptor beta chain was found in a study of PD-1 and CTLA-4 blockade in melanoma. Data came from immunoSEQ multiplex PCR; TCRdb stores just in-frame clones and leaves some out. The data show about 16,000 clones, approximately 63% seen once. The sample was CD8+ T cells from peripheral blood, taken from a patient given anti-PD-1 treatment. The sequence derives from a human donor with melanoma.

Written as DNA, the CDR3 is TGTGCCTCACGACGGGGTGATCTCTATGGCTACACCTTC. Its translation: CASRRGDLYGYTF. The J gene is TRBJ1-2, the V gene TRBV2, with unresolved D. Germline CDR1 is SNHLY and CDR2 is FYNNEI. The CDR3 has 13 amino acids. With 11 bases removed from V and 4 bases from J, the gap between germline ends came to 17 bases.